These 29 T cell receptor beta chains were all obtained from the same sample, sequenced in a study of blood T cell repertoires in COVID-19. Here immunoSEQ multiplex PCR was the method, and the copy in TCRdb shows in-frame clones only, minus some. The repertoire has 450,000 to 500,000 clones, roughly 87% of them found once; the top ten carry about 0.75%. What was sequenced was PBMCs or T cells enriched from blood (not recorded which). Receptor source: a woman aged 18-35 years who had recovered from COVID-19.

This clone showed up just a few times. The chain carries TRBV14 and TRBJ1-3; D is ambiguous. The CDR3 runs to 13 residues. The germline gives CDR1 SGHDN, CDR2 FVKESK. V was trimmed by 4 bases and J by 9 bases, leaving 13 bases between them. In nucleotides, the CDR3 is TGTGCCAGCAGCCCGTCCCTCTCTTCCACCATATATTTT. The encoded protein is CASSPSLSSTIYF.

This chain connects TRBV6-6 to TRBJ2-1; 15 nucleotides agree with TRBD2. CDR1 is MNHNY, CDR2 SVGAGI, per germline (reference sequence). The CDR3 length is 19 residues. V lost 5 bases and J lost 0; bases outside the gene matches: 8. CDR3 coding DNA: TGTGCCAGCAGTCCGCGGACTAGCGGGGGGGTTGGCTCCTACAATGAGCAGTTCTTC. Its protein product is CASSPRTSGGVGSYNEQFF.

This rearrangement joins TRBV7-9 to TRBJ1-1; 9 nucleotides line up with TRBD1. J gave up 4 bases and V 5 bases, and 5 bases lay outside the gene matches. The CDR3 contains 14 residues. Looked up from germline, CDR1 is SEHNR and CDR2 is FQNEAQ (reference sequence). The CDR3 region is CASSKTGGGTEAFF. CDR3 DNA: TGTGCCAGCAGCAAAACAGGGGGCGGCACTGAAGCTTTCTTT.

This clone has just one count. V and J are TRBV30 and TRBJ1-5; D not certain. The V and J ends lost 2 bases and 8 bases respectively, with 10 bases between them. CDR1 is GTSNPN and CDR2 is SVGIG in the germline V gene (reference sequence). This CDR3 spans 12 amino acids. As DNA, the CDR3 is TGTGCCTGGAGTACCGGGGATAAGCCCCAGCATTTT. Its translation is CAWSTGDKPQHF.

The V gene is TRBV5-4, the J gene TRBJ2-3, with TRBD2 identical over 10 bases. The CDR3 contains 16 residues. J was trimmed by 2 bases and V by 0 bases; bases with no gene match: 3. Germline CDR1 and CDR2: SGHNT and YYREEE (reference sequence). The CDR3 DNA is TGTGCCAGCAGCTTGGAACTAGCGGGGAACACAGATACGCAGTATTTT. The encoded protein is CASSLELAGNTDTQYF.

The rearrangement uses TRBV5-1 and TRBJ1-2; the D gene is possibly TRBD1 (5 bases). The V and J ends lost 0 bases and 7 bases respectively, with 13 bases between them. The germline V gene has CDR1 SGHRS and CDR2 YFSETQ. This CDR3 is 14 amino acids long. The CDR3 here is CASSLGGRESGYTF. DNA for the CDR3: TGCGCCAGCAGCTTGGGAGGCAGGGAAAGTGGCTACACCTTC.

This clone was picked up a small number of times. The chain links TRBV4-2 to TRBJ1-2; D not resolved. CDR1 and CDR2 (germline): LGHNA, YNFKEQ. The CDR3 runs 15 residues. The V gene lost 6 bases and the J gene lost 4 bases, with 18 bases spanning the gap. The CDR3, as DNA: TGTGCCAGCAGTTCAGATACGGGGATTTTCTATGGCTACACCTTC. The encoded protein is CASSSDTGIFYGYTF.

This chain connects TRBV27 to TRBJ2-7, with 9 positions matching TRBD1. CDR1 and CDR2 from the germline V gene are MNHEY and SMNVEV (reference sequence). Trimming took 8 bases from V and 4 from J; bases not matched to a gene: 12. The CDR3 is made up of 15 amino acids. CDR3 residues: CASAQFDRGSYEQYF. CDR3 nucleotides: TGTGCCAGCGCTCAATTCGACAGGGGGTCGTACGAGCAGTACTTC.

The chain recombines TRBV5-1 with TRBJ1-3; 7 bases match TRBD1. V was clipped by 1 base and J by 0 bases; unmatched bases: 4. Germline assignment: CDR1 SGHRS and CDR2 YFSETQ. The CDR3 is 16 residues long. CDR3 DNA sequence: TGCGCCAGCAGCTTGAAAACAGGGGACTCTGGAAACACCATATATTTT. Amino acids: CASSLKTGDSGNTIYF.

This clone was seen just once. The chain recombines TRBV7-2 with TRBJ2-6, with TRBD2 matching 10 bases. The J segment lost 0 bases and the V segment lost 5 bases, leaving 10 bases of the junction unmatched. The CDR3 runs 19 residues. From germline, CDR1 is SGHTA and CDR2 FQGNSA. The CDR3 DNA reads TGTGCCAGCAGCAGAGGCCTACTAGCGGGGAGCTCTGGGGCCAACGTCCTGACTTTC. Protein sequence: CASSRGLLAGSSGANVLTF.

The chain links TRBV5-1 to TRBJ1-1; tentative D call: TRBD1 (6 bases). The CDR3 is made up of 15 amino acids. V was cut by 2 bases and J by 4 bases, with 15 bases left in between. Germline values: CDR1 SGHRS, CDR2 YFSETQ. For the CDR3, the DNA is TGCGCCAGCAGCTTATTACAGGGAGAGGGCACTGAAGCTTTCTTT. As protein: CASSLLQGEGTEAFF.

The chain recombines TRBV2 with TRBJ2-5; 14 nucleotides agree with TRBD2. V shed 5 bases and J 5 bases; nucleotides not matched to a gene: 7. Germline CDR1 is SNHLY and CDR2 is FYNNEI. This CDR3 has 16 residues. The CDR3 loop is CASSPGLAGAGETQYF. In DNA form, the CDR3 reads TGTGCCAGCAGTCCGGGACTAGCGGGGGCTGGGGAGACCCAGTACTTC. The full variable domain, in which reference TRBV2 and TRBJ2-5 provide the parts outside the CDR3, is EPEVTQTPSHQVTQMGQEVILRCVPISNHLYFYWYRQILGQKVEFLVSFYNNEISEKSEIFDDQFSVERPDGSNFTLKIRSTKLEDSAMYFCASSPGLAGAGETQYFGPGTRLLVL.

This clone has just one count. J is TRBJ2-1 and V is TRBV6-5; a possible D gene is TRBD2 (6 bases). Germline CDR1 and CDR2: MNHEY and SVGAGI. Trimming took 6 bases from V and 4 from J, leaving 16 bases between them. The CDR3 has 15 residues. CDR3 amino acids: CASSLTGSGYNEQFF. The DNA for the CDR3 is TGTGCCAGCAGCCTAACGGGGAGCGGGTACAATGAGCAGTTCTTC.

This sequence joins TRBV7-2 and TRBJ2-5; tentatively, D is TRBD1 (5 bases). This CDR3 region has 14 residues. Looked up from germline, CDR1 is SGHTA and CDR2 is FQGNSA. Trimming stripped 2 bases from V and 5 bases from J, with 12 bases between. The CDR3 nucleotides are TGTGCCAGCAGCTTAAGTGTAGGGGCGGAGACCCAGTACTTC. It specifies CASSLSVGAETQYF.

This chain uses TRBV30 with TRBJ1-2; TRBD1 agrees at 8 bases. Germline V gives CDR1 GTSNPN, CDR2 SVGIG (reference sequence). The CDR3 length is 11 residues. The V gene end was trimmed by 5 bases and the J gene end by 7 bases; junction bases not matched to a gene: 3. The CDR3: CAWHTGGGYTF. In DNA form, the CDR3 reads TGTGCCTGGCACACAGGGGGTGGCTACACCTTC.

This clone has more than one count but fewer than ten. This chain links TRBV30 with TRBJ1-5; D might be TRBD1 (5 bases). V was shortened by 7 bases and J by 0 bases, with 10 bases between the two germline ends. The germline V gene encodes CDR1 GTSNPN and CDR2 SVGIG (reference sequence). The CDR3 extends over 13 amino acids. CDR3 nucleotides: TGTGCCTCACAGGACTATAGCAATCAGCCCCAGCATTTT. It specifies CASQDYSNQPQHF.

The chain uses TRBV5-6 and TRBJ2-2; 8 nucleotides line up with TRBD2. V shed 0 bases, J shed 6 bases, and the junction held 7 bases outside the gene matches. There are 16 residues in the CDR3. CDR1 and CDR2 from the germline V gene are SGHDT and YYEEEE. CDR3 DNA sequence: TGTGCCAGCAGCTTGGCCGGACTAGCATGGGCCGGGGAGCTGTTTTTT. This translates into CASSLAGLAWAGELFF.

The chain is built from TRBV18 and TRBJ2-6, with D maybe TRBD1 (5 bases). V lost 6 bases and J 4 bases, leaving 25 bases between the germline ends. This CDR3 region has 19 residues. The V gene's germline CDR1 is KGHSH and CDR2 LQKENI. The CDR3, as DNA: TGTGCCAGCTCGCTGGAAGCCGACAGACCCCTGTACGGGGCCAACGTCCTGACTTTC. Its translation is CASSLEADRPLYGANVLTF.

V usage is TRBV5-1 and J usage is TRBJ1-1; a weak D match, TRBD1 (6 bases). This CDR3 spans 16 amino acids. The V and J ends lost 2 bases and 2 bases respectively, with 16 bases between them. Germline V lookup: CDR1 SGHRS, CDR2 YFSETQ. This CDR3 is CASSLQSGTSNTEAFF. The CDR3 DNA is TGCGCCAGCAGCTTACAATCCGGGACATCCAACACTGAAGCTTTCTTT. Full variable domain (rest looked up from reference TRBV5-1 and TRBJ1-1): KAGVTQTPRYLIKTRGQQVTLSCSPISGHRSVSWYQQTPGQGLQFLFEYFSETQRNKGNFPGRFSGRQFSNSRSEMNVSTLELGDSALYLCASSLQSGTSNTEAFFGQGTRLTVV.

Here the CDR3 DNA reads TGTGCCAGCAGCGCGAGTGACAGGTTAGACGGCTACACCTTC. This encodes CASSASDRLDGYTF. The chain links TRBV9 to TRBJ1-2, with D maybe TRBD1 (6 bases). V lost 3 bases and J 8 bases, leaving 17 bases between the germline ends. The CDR3 runs to 14 residues. From germline, CDR1 is SGDLS and CDR2 YYNGEE.

The chain links TRBV6-5 to TRBJ2-2; 8 bases map to TRBD2. Trimming cost V 8 bases and J 6 bases; bases outside gene matches: 11. Per the germline V gene, CDR1 is MNHEY and CDR2 is SVGAGI. The CDR3 covers 15 residues. The CDR3 DNA follows: TGTGCCAGCTCGGGAGGGGTAATGGCGGCCGGGGAGCTGTTTTTT. It yields the protein CASSGGVMAAGELFF.

The CDR3 region is CASSLLANTEAFF. DNA for the CDR3: TGTGCCAGCAGCTTACTGGCGAACACTGAAGCTTTCTTT. The V gene is TRBV7-9, the J gene TRBJ1-1, with unresolved D. The germline CDR1 and CDR2 sequences are SEHNR and FQNEAQ (reference sequence). The CDR3 sequence is 13 residues long. Trimming took 2 bases from V and 1 from J, leaving 5 bases between them.

The chain is built from TRBV27 and TRBJ1-4, with 8 nucleotides matching TRBD1. The V segment lost 2 bases and the J segment 8 bases; nucleotides outside the gene matches: 7. The CDR3 runs to 15 residues. Germline V gene lookup returns CDR1 MNHEY and CDR2 SMNVEV (reference sequence). The CDR3 loop is CASSLRAGGREKLFF. DNA for the CDR3: TGTGCCAGCAGTTTACGGGCAGGGGGCCGGGAAAAACTGTTTTTT.

The V gene is TRBV4-2, the J gene TRBJ1-2; TRBD1 aligns across 7 bases. J lost 3 bases, V lost 3 bases, and 7 bases had no gene match. The CDR3 sequence is 15 residues long. Germline CDR1 LGHNA, CDR2 YNFKEQ. CDR3 loop: CASSQDRSGDYGYTF. In DNA form, the CDR3 reads TGTGCCAGCAGCCAGGACAGGTCCGGGGACTATGGCTACACCTTC.

The chain carries TRBV6-5 and TRBJ1-2, with 7 positions matching TRBD1. In germline, CDR1 is MNHEY, CDR2 SVGAGI. V trimming: 10 bases; J trimming: 7 bases; junction bases outside the gene matches: 15. The CDR3 has 14 residues. The CDR3 nucleotides are TGTGCCACCAGGGGGGGAACAGTGACGGGTGGCTACACCTTC. It translates to CATRGGTVTGGYTF.

The chain recombines TRBV10-3 with TRBJ2-5; 9 positions match TRBD2. Germline V CDR1 and CDR2: ENHRY, SYGVKD. CDR3 length equals 16 residues. V lost 3 bases to trimming and J lost 4 bases; unmatched junction nucleotides: 9. DNA for the CDR3: TGTGCCATCAGTGACATTGGGGCGGGGGGGCCAGAGACCCAGTACTTC. It is translated as CAISDIGAGGPETQYF.

With respect to this clone: Because the CDR3's place on the DNA is in doubt, the DNA is left out and the CDR3 is given as listed by TCRdb. The V gene is TRBV21-1, the J gene TRBJ2-3; the table's TRBD2 call for D was not verified on the DNA. TRBV21-1 is marked as a pseudogene. The CDR3 is 17 residues long, ends included. CDR3: CASSKVGRGATTDTQYF.

This chain joins TRBV5-1 and TRBJ1-1; 8 bases fit TRBD1. This CDR3 comprises 14 residues. Per the germline V gene, CDR1 is SGHRS and CDR2 is YFSETQ. Germline trimming cut 2 bases from V and 3 bases from J; bases unmatched to any gene: 3. This CDR3 is CASSFRGQDTEAFF. The CDR3 DNA sequence: TGCGCCAGCAGCTTCAGGGGGCAGGACACTGAAGCTTTCTTT.

This clone was found once. The chain has TRBV6-6 and TRBJ2-7, with 9 bases matching TRBD1. The CDR3 runs to 17 residues. Trimming removed 5 bases from V and 3 bases from J; junction bases left unmatched: 14. In germline, CDR1 is MNHNY, CDR2 SVGAGI (reference sequence). CDR3 protein: CASSLRGLQGAHYEQYF. The CDR3 nucleotides read TGTGCCAGCAGTCTTCGAGGACTACAGGGGGCACACTACGAGCAGTACTTC.